This T cell receptor beta chain was recorded in a study of blood T cell repertoires in COVID-19 (dated by TCRdb to 2020 to 2022). About the full investigation: Samples covering the acute and convalescent phases of COVID-19 were provided by collaborators in the United States, Italy and Spain. HLA class I and class II types, where available, came from metadata supplied by the sample provider rather than from assay-based typing. A de-identified subject ID, COVID-19 status, age in years and sex were almost always included in the sample metadata. Samples were obtained from the ongoing ImmuneRACE study (first 160 participants) and from approximately 1,200 subjects provided by 6 global collaborators. The repertoires were made available in a free public database intended to serve as a resource for research on the immune response to SARS-CoV-2. The prospective study material was composed of cDNA or gDNA derived from T cells, B-cell-depleted T cells, or PBMCs. Subjects who had been exposed to COVID-19, were actively infected with it, or had recovered from it provided the deeply sampled blood TCRbeta repertoires that made up the dataset.

Each collaborating institution followed its own protocols to collect whole blood in K2EDTA tubes. Collaborator samples were shipped for TCRbeta analysis as frozen whole blood, isolated PBMCs, or DNA extracted from either sample type. As for this clone: Its cognate antigen has yet to be identified. It has no much larger one-base neighbor in the sample; base qualities were not kept.

The immunoSEQ Assay, a bias-controlled multiplex PCR, was used to amplify TCRbeta CDR3 regions from genomic DNA. The authors' analysis ran thus. Nucleated cell counts per sample were estimated from amplification of reference gene primers within the assay. To quantify the absolute abundance of each unique TCRbeta CDR3 rearrangement, sequence reads were collapsed and filtered. For each sample, productive Simpson clonality was calculated as the square root of Simpson's diversity index over productive rearrangements. This immuneACCESS table, as held by TCRdb, lists in-frame sequences with V and J called but not all clones. Of the missing ones, under half trace to an unresolved V gene in checked studies; the others have no known cause. V and J calls and clone size come straight from that table; D and trimming were deduced from the DNA. This sample lists about 220,000 clones; approximately 80% were detected once. The biggest ten clones account for about 13% of the sample.

Per the germline V gene, KGHSH is the CDR1 and LQKENI is the CDR2. Trimming leaves V shorter by 5 bases and J shorter by 4 bases, with the junction holding 3 bases beyond the gene matches. Spanning cysteine to phenylalanine, the CDR3 consists of 14 amino acids. Left in the record is the CDR3 DNA by itself, 42 bases read in frame from the first base. Findings and caveats that apply to the study as a whole: How much clinical and demographic metadata was included differed by source and by participant, and the metadata was provided uncurated.

The sequence derives from a human donor in a cohort sampled during active COVID-19. The sample comprised peripheral blood. The chain was built from TRBV18 and TRBJ2-5; TRBD2 matches 11 bases in the middle. The CDR3 region reads CASSTLAGVETQYF. The nucleotides read TGTGCCAGCTCAACACTAGCGGGGGTAGAGACCCAGTACTTC.